These T cell receptor beta chains were read from a single sample in a study of vaccination effects on CD4 cells after COVID-19. These receptors' antigens are unknown. Assay: immunoSEQ multiplex PCR; the TCRdb copy retains only in-frame clones and omits some. The data show some 34,000 clones, with approximately 78% seen just once and approximately 1.6% held by the top ten. Sequences were derived from CD4+ T cells from PBMCs cultured with HCoV-NL63 spike peptides, sampled after COVID-19 vaccination. These receptors were taken from a human donor who received a COVID-19 vaccine. Some clones in this sample may be carry-over from other donors' samples. Both conserved end residues are part of each CDR3. The D gene is left open where the match is weak. Some rows mark clone size as missing; the rest say once, few, many or name a class of expanded clone.

16 | TRBJ2-1 | TRBV24-1 | - | - | CATSDLTGGSYNEQFF | TGTGCCACCAGTGATTTAACAGGAGGCTCCTACAATGAGCAGTTCTTC
17 | TRBJ1-1 | TRBV6-6 | few | - | CASSPSGTPDKDTEAFF | TGTGCCAGCAGTCCATCTGGGACACCGGATAAGGACACTGAAGCTTTCTTT
13 | TRBJ2-3 | TRBV6-5 | - | TRBD1 | CASTSRGPDTQYF | TGTGCCAGCACTAGCAGGGGGCCAGATACGCAGTATTTT
15 | TRBJ1-4 | TRBV2 | few | - | CASSPNSGANEKLFF | TGTGCCAGCAGTCCCAACAGCGGAGCGAATGAAAAACTGTTTTTT
14 | TRBJ1-6 | TRBV4-1 | - | TRBD1 | CASSPGQGKSPLHF | TGCGCCAGCAGCCCCGGACAGGGTAAGTCACCCCTCCACTTT
8 | TRBJ1-2 | TRBV20-1 | - | - | CSATKGPF | TGCAGTGCTACAAAGGGCCCCTTC
12 | TRBJ2-1 | TRBV6-5 | - | TRBD1 | CAVTRQGNEQFF | TGTGCCGTCACCCGACAGGGAAATGAGCAGTTCTTC
15 | TRBJ1-3 | TRBV7-2 | once | TRBD1 | CASSSVTGTGNTIYF | TGTGCCAGCAGCTCCGTGACAGGGACAGGAAACACCATATATTTT
13 | TRBJ1-1 | TRBV2 | - | - | CASSDRENTEAFF | TGTGCCAGCAGTGACAGGGAGAACACTGAAGCTTTCTTT
15 | TRBJ2-3 | TRBV9 | - | - | CASSVVGGPTDTQYF | TGTGCCAGCAGCGTAGTTGGCGGACCCACAGATACGCAGTATTTT
14 | TRBJ2-5 | TRBV5-1 | - | TRBD2 | CASSFPGGFETQYF | TGCGCCAGCAGCTTCCCCGGGGGGTTTGAGACCCAGTACTTC